This is a list of T cell receptor beta chains from one sample in a study of T cells in Graves' hyperthyroidism and ophthalmopathy. TCRdb fed the multiplex PCR reads into MiXCR, producing one record per CDR3 protein. The data contain approximately 370,000 distinct CDR3 sequences, approximately 18% of them singletons. The sample was blood. The receptors here all came from a woman aged 30 to 39 with Graves' hyperthyroidism that later progressed to Graves' ophthalmopathy. Each CDR3 is given with its conserved first and last residue. A D gene is named only where the DNA matches it firmly. Not every row has a clone size; where given, it reads once, few, many or a size class.

CDR3aa: CASSFRGPSSGNTIYF
CDR3nt: TGCGCCAGCAGCTTCCGGGGGCCTTCCTCTGGAAACACCATATATTTT
abundance: few
len: 16
d_gene: -
v_gene: TRBV5-1
j_gene: TRBJ1-3

CDR3aa: CASSYSRTSRYEQYF
CDR3nt: TGTGCCAGCAGTTACTCGAGGACGAGCCGATACGAGCAGTACTTC
abundance: many
len: 15
d_gene: -
v_gene: TRBV6-6
j_gene: TRBJ2-7

CDR3aa: CSVEWQGIREQYF
CDR3nt: TGCAGCGTTGAATGGCAGGGGATCCGCGAGCAGTACTTC
abundance: -
len: 13
d_gene: -
v_gene: TRBV29-1
j_gene: TRBJ2-7

CDR3aa: CASTSGTDNSPLHF
CDR3nt: TGTGCCAGCACCTCCGGGACGGACAATTCACCCCTCCACTTT
abundance: many
len: 14
d_gene: -
v_gene: TRBV12-3/TRBV12-4
j_gene: TRBJ1-6

CDR3aa: CASSPPTGGGTGELFF
CDR3nt: TGTGCCAGCAGCCCACCCACGGGAGGAGGCACCGGGGAGCTGTTTTTT
abundance: -
len: 16
d_gene: TRBD2
v_gene: TRBV9
j_gene: TRBJ2-2

CDR3aa: CSARESLNYGYTF
CDR3nt: TGCAGTGCTAGAGAAAGCCTCAACTATGGCTACACCTTC
abundance: -
len: 13
d_gene: -
v_gene: TRBV20-1
j_gene: TRBJ1-2

CDR3aa: CASSLVRGDVNEKLFF
CDR3nt: TGTGCCAGCAGCTTAGTTCGAGGAGACGTTAATGAAAAACTGTTTTTT
abundance: few
len: 16
d_gene: -
v_gene: TRBV11-2
j_gene: TRBJ1-4

CDR3aa: CASRLSGTGELFF
CDR3nt: TGTGCCAGTAGGTTATCCGGCACCGGGGAGCTGTTTTTT
abundance: -
len: 13
d_gene: -
v_gene: TRBV19
j_gene: TRBJ2-2

CDR3aa: CASSLGGAQGTEAFF
CDR3nt: TGTGCCAGCAGCTTAGGGGGCGCCCAGGGCACTGAAGCTTTCTTT
abundance: -
len: 15
d_gene: TRBD1
v_gene: TRBV5-4
j_gene: TRBJ1-1

CDR3aa: CASLSANEKLFF
CDR3nt: TGTGCCAGCTTGTCAGCTAATGAAAAACTGTTTTTT
abundance: -
len: 12
d_gene: -
v_gene: TRBV12-3/TRBV12-4
j_gene: TRBJ1-4

CDR3aa: CASRPTRTYNSPLHF
CDR3nt: TGTGCCAGCAGACCGACACGGACCTATAATTCACCCCTCCACTTT
abundance: -
len: 15
d_gene: -
v_gene: TRBV6-1
j_gene: TRBJ1-6

CDR3aa: CASSAKFSQYF
CDR3nt: TGTGCCAGCAGTGCAAAGTTTAGTCAGTACTTC
abundance: -
len: 11
d_gene: -
v_gene: TRBV6-1
j_gene: TRBJ2-5

CDR3aa: CASSFLRDSTPQETQYF
CDR3nt: TGTGCCAGCAGCTTCCTCCGGGACTCCACTCCTCAAGAGACCCAGTACTTC
abundance: many
len: 17
d_gene: -
v_gene: TRBV11-2
j_gene: TRBJ2-5

CDR3aa: CASSPGDSPGGNEQFF
CDR3nt: TGTGCCAGCAGCCCCGGGGACTCCCCGGGGGGGAATGAGCAGTTCTTC
abundance: few
len: 16
d_gene: TRBD2
v_gene: TRBV3-1
j_gene: TRBJ2-1

CDR3aa: CASSIDWGGTQYF
CDR3nt: TGTGCCAGTAGTATAGATTGGGGGGGTACGCAGTATTTT
abundance: few
len: 13
d_gene: TRBD2
v_gene: TRBV19
j_gene: TRBJ2-3

CDR3aa: CASSLVGPGANVLTF
CDR3nt: TGCGCCAGCAGCTTAGTAGGGCCTGGGGCCAACGTCCTGACTTTC
abundance: many
len: 15
d_gene: -
v_gene: TRBV5-1
j_gene: TRBJ2-6

CDR3aa: CSARDWGSGNTIYF
CDR3nt: TGCAGTGCTAGAGATTGGGGGTCTGGAAACACCATATATTTT
abundance: few
len: 14
d_gene: -
v_gene: TRBV20-1
j_gene: TRBJ1-3

CDR3aa: CSARVLAEALSSYNEQFF
CDR3nt: TGCAGTGCTAGAGTCCTAGCGGAGGCTCTCAGCTCCTACAATGAGCAGTTCTTC
abundance: few
len: 18
d_gene: TRBD2
v_gene: TRBV20-1
j_gene: TRBJ2-1

CDR3aa: CASSLDTNTDTQYF
CDR3nt: TGTGCCAGCAGCTTAGACACCAACACAGATACGCAGTATTTT
abundance: many
len: 14
d_gene: -
v_gene: TRBV7-2
j_gene: TRBJ2-3

CDR3aa: CASSLSRQGWDYGYTF
CDR3nt: TGTGCCAGCAGTTTATCCCGACAGGGGTGGGACTATGGCTACACCTTC
abundance: many
len: 16
d_gene: TRBD1
v_gene: TRBV28
j_gene: TRBJ1-2

CDR3aa: CASSLARGDEQFF
CDR3nt: TGTGCCAGCAGCTTAGCGCGGGGTGATGAGCAGTTCTTC
abundance: -
len: 13
d_gene: -
v_gene: TRBV7-9
j_gene: TRBJ2-1

CDR3aa: CASSTDRVKMYF
CDR3nt: TGTGCCAGCAGCACCGACAGGGTAAAAATGTACTTC
abundance: -
len: 12
d_gene: TRBD1
v_gene: TRBV11-2
j_gene: TRBJ2-5

CDR3aa: CASRSSGNTEAFF
CDR3nt: TGCGCCAGCCGGTCGTCGGGGAACACTGAAGCTTTCTTT
abundance: many
len: 13
d_gene: -
v_gene: TRBV5-1
j_gene: TRBJ1-1

CDR3aa: CASSDRVNEQFF
CDR3nt: TGTGCCAGCAGTGACAGGGTCAATGAGCAGTTCTTC
abundance: once
len: 12
d_gene: TRBD1
v_gene: TRBV27
j_gene: TRBJ2-1

CDR3aa: CSVDRTGDNTEAFF
CDR3nt: TGCAGCGTTGACCGGACAGGGGATAACACTGAAGCTTTCTTT
abundance: many
len: 14
d_gene: TRBD1
v_gene: TRBV29-1
j_gene: TRBJ1-1

CDR3aa: CASSEGVFVGQETQYF
CDR3nt: TGCGCCAGCAGTGAGGGAGTGTTTGTGGGCCAAGAGACCCAGTACTTC
abundance: many
len: 16
d_gene: -
v_gene: TRBV10-2
j_gene: TRBJ2-5

CDR3aa: CASSQVMTRDEQFF
CDR3nt: TGTGCCAGCAGCCAAGTCATGACACGGGATGAGCAGTTCTTC
abundance: -
len: 14
d_gene: -
v_gene: TRBV14
j_gene: TRBJ2-1

CDR3aa: CASSETGDSNQPQHF
CDR3nt: TGCGCCAGCAGCGAGACAGGGGATAGCAATCAGCCCCAGCATTTT
abundance: many
len: 15
d_gene: TRBD1
v_gene: TRBV5-1
j_gene: TRBJ1-5

CDR3aa: CASSERGPGDGYTF
CDR3nt: TGTGCCAGCAGTGAAAGGGGGCCAGGCGATGGCTACACCTTC
abundance: many
len: 14
d_gene: TRBD1
v_gene: TRBV6-1
j_gene: TRBJ1-2

CDR3aa: CASSHVLGQGKETQYF
CDR3nt: TGCGCCAGCAGCCACGTCTTGGGACAGGGCAAAGAGACCCAGTACTTC
abundance: few
len: 16
d_gene: TRBD1
v_gene: TRBV4-1
j_gene: TRBJ2-5

CDR3aa: CSATTSGRAIKETQYF
CDR3nt: TGCAGTGCTACGACTAGCGGGAGGGCCATTAAAGAGACCCAGTACTTC
abundance: -
len: 16
d_gene: TRBD2
v_gene: TRBV20-1
j_gene: TRBJ2-5

CDR3aa: CASIQGGRTDTQYF
CDR3nt: TGTGCCAGCATCCAGGGGGGGCGCACAGATACGCAGTATTTT
abundance: many
len: 14
d_gene: -
v_gene: TRBV28
j_gene: TRBJ2-3

CDR3aa: CASSLPDRGEFTDTQYF
CDR3nt: TGCGCCAGCAGCCTGCCCGACAGGGGAGAGTTCACAGATACGCAGTATTTT
abundance: many
len: 17
d_gene: TRBD1
v_gene: TRBV5-1
j_gene: TRBJ2-3

CDR3aa: CASSRPGQGVSGYTF
CDR3nt: TGCGCCAGCAGCCGACCGGGACAGGGTGTATCTGGCTACACCTTC
abundance: few
len: 15
d_gene: TRBD1
v_gene: TRBV4-1
j_gene: TRBJ1-2

CDR3aa: CASSLTAMGQGAWTDTQYF
CDR3nt: TGTGCCAGCAGTTTAACGGCTATGGGACAGGGGGCTTGGACAGATACGCAGTATTTT
abundance: many
len: 19
d_gene: TRBD1
v_gene: TRBV12-3/TRBV12-4
j_gene: TRBJ2-3

CDR3aa: CASTVRQVLSNQPQHF
CDR3nt: TGTGCCAGCACCGTAAGACAGGTTCTTAGCAATCAGCCCCAGCATTTT
abundance: many
len: 16
d_gene: -
v_gene: TRBV28
j_gene: TRBJ1-5

CDR3aa: CASRTTSDETQYF
CDR3nt: TGTGCCAGCAGAACTACTAGTGACGAGACCCAGTACTTC
abundance: many
len: 13
d_gene: -
v_gene: TRBV12-3/TRBV12-4
j_gene: TRBJ2-5

CDR3aa: CASSFTKGQGDTEAFF
CDR3nt: TGTGCCAGCAGCTTCACGAAGGGACAGGGGGACACTGAAGCTTTCTTT
abundance: -
len: 16
d_gene: TRBD1
v_gene: TRBV7-9
j_gene: TRBJ1-1

CDR3aa: CASSWRDQPQHF
CDR3nt: TGTGCCAGCAGCTGGAGGGATCAGCCCCAGCATTTT
abundance: -
len: 12
d_gene: -
v_gene: TRBV7-9
j_gene: TRBJ1-5

CDR3aa: CSARVGTGYNQPQHF
CDR3nt: TGCAGTGCTAGAGTCGGGACAGGGTACAATCAGCCCCAGCATTTT
abundance: many
len: 15
d_gene: TRBD1
v_gene: TRBV20-1
j_gene: TRBJ1-5

CDR3aa: CSASTGTRVNTGELFF
CDR3nt: TGCAGTGCTTCCACCGGGACTAGGGTTAACACCGGGGAGCTGTTTTTT
abundance: -
len: 16
d_gene: TRBD2
v_gene: TRBV20-1
j_gene: TRBJ2-2

CDR3aa: CASSQPSADRGYGYTF
CDR3nt: TGCGCCAGCAGCCAACCCTCCGCGGACAGGGGCTATGGCTACACCTTC
abundance: -
len: 16
d_gene: TRBD1
v_gene: TRBV4-1
j_gene: TRBJ1-2

CDR3aa: CASSIVGGMYTDTQYF
CDR3nt: TGTGCCAGTAGTATAGTTGGGGGGATGTACACAGATACGCAGTATTTT
abundance: many
len: 16
d_gene: -
v_gene: TRBV19
j_gene: TRBJ2-3

CDR3aa: CASSLTVSDSRTEAFF
CDR3nt: TGCGCCAGCAGCCTTACTGTATCGGACAGTCGAACTGAAGCTTTCTTT
abundance: -
len: 16
d_gene: -
v_gene: TRBV4-1
j_gene: TRBJ1-1

CDR3aa: CASSSVQGRGTEAFF
CDR3nt: TGTGCCAGCAGTTCCGTACAGGGTCGGGGGACTGAAGCTTTCTTT
abundance: many
len: 15
d_gene: -
v_gene: TRBV12-3/TRBV12-4
j_gene: TRBJ1-1

CDR3aa: CASSLDQGTSYEQYF
CDR3nt: TGTGCCAGCAGCTTGGATCAGGGGACCTCCTACGAGCAGTACTTC
abundance: few
len: 15
d_gene: -
v_gene: TRBV5-4
j_gene: TRBJ2-7

CDR3aa: CASSRTGLREETQYF
CDR3nt: TGTGCCAGCAGTCGGACAGGGCTAAGGGAAGAGACCCAGTACTTC
abundance: many
len: 15
d_gene: TRBD1
v_gene: TRBV12-3/TRBV12-4
j_gene: TRBJ2-5

CDR3aa: CASSDRTEVPQSYEQYF
CDR3nt: TGTGCCAGCAGCGATAGGACAGAGGTCCCCCAAAGTTACGAGCAGTACTTC
abundance: many
len: 17
d_gene: -
v_gene: TRBV6-2/TRBV6-3
j_gene: TRBJ2-7